This T cell receptor (beta chain) was profiled in a study of graft-versus-host responses after intestinal transplantation. Here immunoSEQ multiplex PCR was the method, and the copy in TCRdb shows in-frame clones only, minus some. Seen here are over 85,000 clones, around 95% observed once, and the top ten hold about 0.51%. A word on this clone: The antigen remains unidentified.

The V gene lost 2 bases and the J gene lost 3 bases, with 10 bases spanning the gap. CDR3 length: 15 amino acids. Germline values: CDR1 MDHEN, CDR2 SYDVKM. Sequenced material: unstimulated CD8+ T cells sorted from spleen or lymph node cells, taken before intestinal transplant. V usage is TRBV28 and J usage is TRBJ2-2; D assignment may be TRBD1 or TRBD2 (5 bases each). This receptor was obtained from a human donor who received an intestinal transplant. The CDR3 nucleotides are TGTGCCAGCAGTTTACGGTTGGGGGACACCGGGGAGCTGTTTTTT. Protein: CASSLRLGDTGELFF. Full variable domain (missing parts from reference TRBV28 and TRBJ2-2): DVKVTQSSRYLVKRTGEKVFLECVQDMDHENMFWYRQDPGLGLRLIYFSYDVKMKEKGDIPEGYSVSREKKERFSLILESASTNQTSMYLCASSLRLGDTGELFFGEGSRLTVL.